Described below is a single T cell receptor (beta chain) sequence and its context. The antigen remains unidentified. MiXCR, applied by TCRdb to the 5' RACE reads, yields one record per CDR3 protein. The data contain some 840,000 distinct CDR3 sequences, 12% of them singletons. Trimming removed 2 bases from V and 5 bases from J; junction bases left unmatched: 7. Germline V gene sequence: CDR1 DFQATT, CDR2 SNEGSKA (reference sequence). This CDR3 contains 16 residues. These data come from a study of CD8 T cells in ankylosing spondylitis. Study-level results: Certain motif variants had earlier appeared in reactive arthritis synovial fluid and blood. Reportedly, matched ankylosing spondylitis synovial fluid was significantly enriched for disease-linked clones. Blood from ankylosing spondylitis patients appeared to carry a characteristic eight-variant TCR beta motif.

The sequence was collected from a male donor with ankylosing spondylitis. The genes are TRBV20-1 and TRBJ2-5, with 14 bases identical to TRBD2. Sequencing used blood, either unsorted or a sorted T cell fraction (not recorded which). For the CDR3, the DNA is TGCAGTGCTAGAAATTTGGGACTAGCGGGAGTGGAGACCCAGTACTTC. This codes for CSARNLGLAGVETQYF.